The rows below give T cell receptor beta chains drawn from one sample of a study of shared clonotypes between healthy human individuals. Some clones are missing from TCRdb's copy, which holds only in-frame ones; the method was immunoSEQ multiplex PCR. Altogether around 2.5 million clones are present, over 85% being singletons, with the ten largest covering 0.36%. Sequenced material: naive CD4+ T cells from PBMCs. Receptors originate from a young man in good health. Some clones in this sample may be carry-over from other donors' samples. Both conserved end residues are part of each CDR3.

>TRBV5-1|TRBJ2-7
CASSLAGQGAYEQYF
>TRBV5-5|TRBJ1-1
CASSPVEGGRMNTEAFF
>TRBV19|TRBJ2-6
CATQSGGQGYSGANVLTF
>TRBV7-3|TRBJ2-3
CASSLTGTDTQYF
>TRBV5-1|TRBJ2-2
CASSPFPATGGMSTGELFF
>TRBV28|TRBJ1-2
CASRPGSLSPNYGYTF
>TRBV18|TRBJ2-4
CASSPVGRNIQYF
>TRBV29-1|TRBJ2-7
CSVASVSYEQYF
>TRBV5-1|TRBJ2-1
CASSPTSGEYNEQFF
>TRBV5-4|TRBJ1-4
CASSLTPTDRNEKLFF
>TRBV2|TRBJ1-1
CASSLGGINTEAFF
>TRBV5-1|TRBJ2-3
CASGFPQGDTQYF
>TRBV7-2|TRBJ1-1
CASSLILGTEAFF
>TRBV4-2|TRBJ2-5
CASSQGRLAGVRSEETQYF
>TRBV30|TRBJ1-3
CAWGRLLSPTSGNTIYF
>TRBV2|TRBJ2-1
CASSVSGSTNEQFF
>TRBV15|TRBJ1-1
CATSRDDGLSVNTEAFF
>TRBV30|TRBJ2-1
CAWSNRGGPTVEQFF
>TRBV11-3|TRBJ2-6
CASSPRQGANVLTF
>TRBV7-2|TRBJ2-1
CASSLGGGGYYNEQFF
>TRBV5-1|TRBJ2-5
CASRGIRDSLGTQYF
>TRBV7-2|TRBJ2-3
CASSPGQLVDTQYF
>TRBV2|TRBJ2-2
CASRAGKPTGELFF
>TRBV27|TRBJ2-6
CASSSPGSSSGANVLTF
>TRBV15|TRBJ2-2
CATSRRDQIPTGELFF
>TRBV7-2|TRBJ2-1
CASSPRLALASYNEQFF
>TRBV18|TRBJ2-3
CASSPGLAGRTDTQYF
>TRBV5-1|TRBJ1-1
CASSSGGTANTEAFF
>TRBV5-4|TRBJ2-5
CASSRLAEGETQYF
>TRBV28|TRBJ2-3
CASSQQHTQYF